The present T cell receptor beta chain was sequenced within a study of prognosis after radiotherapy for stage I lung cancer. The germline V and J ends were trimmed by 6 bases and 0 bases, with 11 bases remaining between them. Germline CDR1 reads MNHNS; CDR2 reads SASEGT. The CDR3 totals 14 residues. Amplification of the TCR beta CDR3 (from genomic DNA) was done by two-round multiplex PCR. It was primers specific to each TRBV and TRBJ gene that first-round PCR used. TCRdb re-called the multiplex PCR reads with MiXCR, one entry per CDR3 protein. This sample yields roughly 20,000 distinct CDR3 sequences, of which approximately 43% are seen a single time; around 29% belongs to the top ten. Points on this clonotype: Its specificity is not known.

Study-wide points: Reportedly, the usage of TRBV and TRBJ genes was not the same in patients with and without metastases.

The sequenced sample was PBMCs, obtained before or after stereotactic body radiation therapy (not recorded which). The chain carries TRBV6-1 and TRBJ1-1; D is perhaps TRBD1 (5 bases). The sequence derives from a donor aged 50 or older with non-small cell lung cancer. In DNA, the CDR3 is TGTGCCAGCAGAGCCAAGGGGCTGAACACTGAAGCTTTCTTT. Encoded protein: CASRAKGLNTEAFF.